This T cell receptor (beta chain) stems from a study of T cell responses to AZD1222 COVID-19 vaccine. Study-wide points: Repertoire sampling was restricted to post-peak T cell response timepoints. Recipients of two AZD1222 doses showed rising Spike-specific TCR breadth and depth. Regions 160-218 and 743-854 held dominance among vaccine-associated CD4 TCRs, which spanned spike. Donors were mostly white British, more females; clonal diversity possibly underestimated.

The CDR3 spans 14 residues. Germline CDR1 is SQVTM and CDR2 is ANQGSEA. Trimming stripped 7 bases from V and 1 base from J, with 14 bases between. As regards this clone: The antigen is unknown.

Sequencing used immunoSEQ multiplex PCR; TCRdb keeps in-frame clones, though not all of them. The sample contains roughly 54,000 clones, around 89% of which appear only once. This chain joins TRBV29-1 and TRBJ2-1; D perhaps matches TRBD1 (5 bases). Sequences were derived from peripheral blood, sampled 28 days after the second AZD1222 dose. The sequence derives from an adult who received the AZD1222 COVID-19 vaccine. CDR3 bases: TGCAGCGCCCGGACCCGGACATCCTACAATGAGCAGTTCTTC. Protein sequence: CSARTRTSYNEQFF.